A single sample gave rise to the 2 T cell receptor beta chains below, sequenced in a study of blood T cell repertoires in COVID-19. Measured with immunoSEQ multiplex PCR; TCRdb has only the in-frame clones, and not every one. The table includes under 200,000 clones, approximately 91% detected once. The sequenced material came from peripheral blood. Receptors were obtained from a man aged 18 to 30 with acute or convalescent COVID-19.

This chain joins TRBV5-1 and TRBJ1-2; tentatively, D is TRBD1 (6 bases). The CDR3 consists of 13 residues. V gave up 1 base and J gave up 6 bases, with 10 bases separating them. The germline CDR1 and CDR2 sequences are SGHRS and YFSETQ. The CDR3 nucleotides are TGCGCCAGCAGCTTGTGGCAGGGGAATGGCTACACCTTC. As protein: CASSLWQGNGYTF.

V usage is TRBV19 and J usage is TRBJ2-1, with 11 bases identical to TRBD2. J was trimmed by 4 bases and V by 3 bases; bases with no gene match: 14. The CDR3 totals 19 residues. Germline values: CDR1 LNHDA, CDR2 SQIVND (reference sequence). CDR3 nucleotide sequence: TGTGCCAGTAGTATTGGAGGCTTGGGACTAGCGGTCAAATACAATGAGCAGTTCTTC. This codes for CASSIGGLGLAVKYNEQFF.